The clone carrying this TCR beta chain was seen a single time. This sample is drawn from a study of control samples from healthy donors and cancer patients. TCRdb's table, derived via immunoSEQ multiplex PCR, lists solely in-frame clones and lacks some. The top ten clones hold about 8.7% of a sample with some 120,000 clones, around 87% of them seen once. The V end lost 5 bases, the J end lost 0 bases, and 23 bases lay between the germline ends. This CDR3 comprises 19 residues. Germline V gene sequence: CDR1 SEHNR, CDR2 FQNEAQ (reference sequence). The sequencing input was blood. The source is a man between 40 and 49 years old in good health. V gene TRBV7-9 combines with J gene TRBJ1-3; maybe TRBD1 (6 bases). CDR3 in DNA: TGTGCCAGCAGCCCATGGGGAGTTGACAGGCTAAACTCTGGAAACACCATATATTTT. It encodes CASSPWGVDRLNSGNTIYF.